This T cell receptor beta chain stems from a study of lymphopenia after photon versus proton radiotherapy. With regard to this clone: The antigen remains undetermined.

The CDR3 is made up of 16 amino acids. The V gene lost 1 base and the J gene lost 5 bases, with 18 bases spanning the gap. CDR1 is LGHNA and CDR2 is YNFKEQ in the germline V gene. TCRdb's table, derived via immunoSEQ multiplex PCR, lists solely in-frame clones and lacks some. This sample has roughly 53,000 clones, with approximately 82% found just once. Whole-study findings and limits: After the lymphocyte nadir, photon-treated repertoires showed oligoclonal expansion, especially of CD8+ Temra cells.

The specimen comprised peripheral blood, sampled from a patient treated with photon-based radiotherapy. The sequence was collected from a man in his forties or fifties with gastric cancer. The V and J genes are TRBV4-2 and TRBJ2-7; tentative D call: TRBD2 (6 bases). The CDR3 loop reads CASSQGEIGGNHEQYF. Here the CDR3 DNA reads TGTGCCAGCAGCCAAGGGGAGATAGGCGGGAATCACGAGCAGTACTTC.